Listed here is a single T cell receptor (beta chain). Its cognate antigen is unknown. Possible read error: a much larger clone is one base away. From germline, CDR1 is SQVTM and CDR2 ANQGSEA. The CDR3 consists of 15 residues. The V end lost 4 bases, the J end lost 4 bases, and 18 bases lay between the germline ends. The sample is drawn from a study of tumor-infiltrating lymphocytes in primary liver carcinoma. The wider study: Surgeons resected the patients' primary liver carcinomas. In every tissue type, samples returned a similar yield of roughly 3.5 to 8 million productive TCRbeta reads.

Study-level results: Researchers did not compare CD4+ and CD8+ repertoires, as samples were bulk unsorted.

Unsorted whole blood supplied the blood RNA, and germline DNA was isolated too. A primer matching the constant region was used to make TCR beta cDNA from approximately 500 ng of total RNA. ARM-PCR, slightly modified, supplied the TCR beta libraries through three nested multiplex PCR rounds. TRBV1-TRBV30 forward primers paired with a C-beta reverse primer drove the first two PCR rounds, about 9 cycles each. TCRdb reprocessed the multiplex PCR reads via MiXCR and lists one record per CDR3 protein. This sample has over 250,000 distinct CDR3 sequences, with 45% to 70% found just once. The chain combines TRBV29-1 with TRBJ2-3; D is possibly TRBD1 or TRBD2 (6 bases each). Sequences were obtained from peripheral blood. The source of this sequence is a woman between 25 and 40 years old with primary liver carcinoma and hepatitis B virus infection. The DNA for the CDR3 is TGCAGCGTTGCTAGGACAGCAGCTAGCGCAGATACGCAGTATTTT. The encoded protein is CSVARTAASADTQYF.